This is a list of T cell receptor beta chains from one sample in a study of control samples from healthy donors and cancer patients. The protocol was immunoSEQ multiplex PCR, while the TCRdb copy is restricted to in-frame clones and leaves out a portion. The repertoire includes around 200,000 clones, 85% to 95% of them detected once, and over 1.2% sits in the top ten. The sample consisted of blood. Receptor source: a man aged 45 to 65 in good health. Each CDR3 is given with its conserved first and last residue. A D gene is named only where the DNA matches it firmly. Not every row has a clone size; where given, it reads once, few, many or a size class.

d_call | j_call | v_call | clone_size | cdr3_aa | cdr3_nt
TRBD1 | TRBJ1-4 | TRBV29-1 | - | CSAGTGVEEKLFF | TGCAGCGCAGGGACAGGGGTTGAAGAAAAACTGTTTTTT
- | TRBJ1-6 | TRBV28 | - | CASTWDINSPLHF | TGTGCCAGCACCTGGGACATTAATTCACCCCTCCACTTT
- | TRBJ2-2 | TRBV15 | - | CATSRWDTGELFF | TGTGCCACCAGCAGGTGGGACACCGGGGAGCTGTTTTTT
- | TRBJ1-4 | TRBV5-1 | - | CASSLAVAGANEKLFF | TGCGCCAGCAGCTTGGCCGTGGCAGGGGCTAATGAAAAACTGTTTTTT
- | TRBJ1-2 | TRBV12-3/TRBV12-4 | - | CASREWGLYGYTF | TGTGCCAGCAGGGAATGGGGTCTCTATGGCTACACCTTC
- | TRBJ1-1 | TRBV4-1 | - | CASSQDGEATEAFF | TGCGCCAGCAGCCAAGACGGGGAGGCCACTGAAGCTTTCTTT
TRBD1 | TRBJ1-3 | TRBV30 | - | CASSGQGLSGNTIYF | TGTGCCAGCTCGGGACAGGGCCTCTCTGGAAACACCATATATTTT
- | TRBJ2-7 | TRBV28 | once | CASCRGPRYEQYF | TGTGCCAGTTGCCGTGGGCCGCGCTACGAGCAGTACTTC
- | TRBJ1-1 | TRBV5-4 | - | CASSLARSGDTEAFF | TGTGCCAGCAGCCTAGCTCGGTCGGGGGACACTGAAGCTTTCTTT
- | TRBJ1-2 | TRBV2 | - | CASSAYREVGYTF | TGTGCCAGCAGTGCTTACAGGGAAGTGGGCTACACCTTC
TRBD2 | TRBJ2-5 | TRBV5-1 | once | CASSLTTAGEETQYF | TGCGCCAGCAGCTTGACCACGGCGGGGGAAGAGACCCAGTACTTC
- | TRBJ1-5 | TRBV28 | - | CASSLRQGGNQPQHF | TGTGCCAGCAGTTTGAGGCAGGGTGGCAATCAGCCCCAGCATTTT
- | TRBJ1-3 | TRBV2 | - | CASRSARSDGNTIYF | TGTGCCAGCAGGTCGGCGAGGTCCGATGGAAACACCATATATTTT
- | TRBJ1-6 | TRBV5-8 | - | CASSLAGVLAPLHF | TGTGCCAGCAGCTTGGCGGGGGTACTGGCTCCCCTCCACTTT
- | TRBJ1-4 | TRBV5-1 | - | CASSRITPANEKLFF | TGCGCCAGCAGCCGAATAACTCCGGCTAATGAAAAACTGTTTTTT
- | TRBJ1-3 | TRBV10-3 | - | CAPILERGSGNTIYF | TGTGCCCCAATCCTGGAACGTGGCTCTGGAAACACCATATATTTT
- | TRBJ1-5 | TRBV7-2 | - | CASSLKSGSQPQHF | TGTGCCAGCAGCTTAAAGTCAGGGAGTCAGCCCCAGCATTTT
- | TRBJ1-1 | TRBV11-2 | - | CASSLRYTEAFF | TGTGCCAGCAGCTTAAGATACACTGAAGCTTTCTTT
- | TRBJ2-7 | TRBV18 | once | CASSPATESYEQYF | TGTGCCAGCTCACCTGCGACGGAATCCTACGAGCAGTACTTC
- | TRBJ1-1 | TRBV27 | - | CASTPTVPGRAFF | TGTGCCAGCACTCCGACAGTCCCCGGTCGAGCTTTCTTT
TRBD1 | TRBJ1-1 | TRBV18 | - | CASSPLGQGSSLKTEAFF | TGTGCCAGCTCACCTTTAGGACAGGGATCTTCCCTAAAAACTGAAGCTTTCTTT
- | TRBJ1-6 | TRBV27 | few | CASSLWGSSYNSPLHF | TGTGCCAGCAGTTTATGGGGGAGCTCCTATAATTCACCCCTCCACTTT
TRBD1 | TRBJ2-7 | TRBV5-1 | few | CASSYRQGTYEQYF | TGCGCCAGCAGCTACCGACAGGGTACCTACGAGCAGTACTTC
TRBD1 | TRBJ2-1 | TRBV7-2 | - | CASGTGDYNEQFF | TGTGCCAGCGGGACAGGGGACTACAATGAGCAGTTCTTC
- | TRBJ1-5 | TRBV19 | - | CASSIVQDNQPQHF | TGTGCCAGTAGTATAGTACAGGACAATCAGCCCCAGCATTTT
- | TRBJ1-4 | TRBV10-1 | medium-sized | CASSSERIRFYNEKLFF | TGCGCCAGCAGTTCCGAACGCATCAGGTTTTATAATGAAAAACTGTTTTTT
TRBD1 | TRBJ2-1 | TRBV6-6 | - | CASTQGTAYNEQFF | TGTGCCAGCACTCAAGGGACAGCCTACAATGAGCAGTTCTTC
- | TRBJ2-7 | TRBV4-2 | - | CASRLGKTPEYEQYF | TGTGCCAGCAGACTAGGGAAGACGCCTGAATACGAGCAGTACTTC
- | TRBJ1-1 | TRBV18 | once | CASSRRGEDTEAFF | TGTGCCAGCTCACGGCGAGGAGAGGACACTGAAGCTTTCTTT
- | TRBJ2-7 | TRBV28 | - | CASTGGAGGEQYF | TGTGCCAGCACGGGAGGGGCAGGGGGAGAGCAGTACTTC
- | TRBJ2-2 | TRBV24-1 | once | CATSAILAGELFF | TGTGCCACCAGTGCCATTCTGGCCGGGGAGCTGTTTTTT